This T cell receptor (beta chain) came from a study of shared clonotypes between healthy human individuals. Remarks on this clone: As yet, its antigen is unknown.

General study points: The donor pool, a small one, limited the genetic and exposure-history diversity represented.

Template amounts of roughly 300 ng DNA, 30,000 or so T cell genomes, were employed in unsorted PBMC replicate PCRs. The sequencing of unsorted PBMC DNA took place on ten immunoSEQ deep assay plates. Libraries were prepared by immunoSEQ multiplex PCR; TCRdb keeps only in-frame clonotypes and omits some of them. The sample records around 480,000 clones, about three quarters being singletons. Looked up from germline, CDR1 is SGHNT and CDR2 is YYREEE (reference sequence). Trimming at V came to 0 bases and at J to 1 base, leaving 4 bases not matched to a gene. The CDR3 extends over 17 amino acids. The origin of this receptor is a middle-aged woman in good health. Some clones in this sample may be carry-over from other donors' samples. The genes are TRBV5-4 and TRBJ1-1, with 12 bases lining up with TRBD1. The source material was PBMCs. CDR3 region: CASSLGGTGGTNTEAFF. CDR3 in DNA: TGTGCCAGCAGCTTGGGCGGGACAGGGGGCACGAACACTGAAGCTTTCTTT.